This record covers a single TCR beta chain. The antigen is not known. This record belongs to a study of cytomegalovirus exposure and HLA in healthy donors. Points from the study as a whole: Altogether, 150 to 200 TCR beta chains were recorded as cytomegalovirus-associated.

Amplification used 60 Vbeta primers and 13 Jbeta primers. Clones were read by immunoSEQ multiplex PCR, and TCRdb kept only the in-frame ones, dropping some. Altogether more than 95,000 clones are present, 60% to 85% being singletons, with the ten largest covering roughly 8.6%. Germline loops: CDR1 LNHDA, CDR2 SQIVND (reference sequence). J gave up 10 bases and V 6 bases, and 9 bases lay outside the gene matches. The CDR3 has 14 residues. Sequenced sample: PBMCs. This receptor was obtained from a woman aged 40 to 50 in good health and CMV-seropositive. V usage is TRBV19 and J usage is TRBJ2-1, with 10 bases fitting TRBD2. CDR3 sequence (DNA): TGTGCCAGTAGGACCCTAGCGGGGGTAGGGGAGCAGTTCTTC. It specifies CASRTLAGVGEQFF.